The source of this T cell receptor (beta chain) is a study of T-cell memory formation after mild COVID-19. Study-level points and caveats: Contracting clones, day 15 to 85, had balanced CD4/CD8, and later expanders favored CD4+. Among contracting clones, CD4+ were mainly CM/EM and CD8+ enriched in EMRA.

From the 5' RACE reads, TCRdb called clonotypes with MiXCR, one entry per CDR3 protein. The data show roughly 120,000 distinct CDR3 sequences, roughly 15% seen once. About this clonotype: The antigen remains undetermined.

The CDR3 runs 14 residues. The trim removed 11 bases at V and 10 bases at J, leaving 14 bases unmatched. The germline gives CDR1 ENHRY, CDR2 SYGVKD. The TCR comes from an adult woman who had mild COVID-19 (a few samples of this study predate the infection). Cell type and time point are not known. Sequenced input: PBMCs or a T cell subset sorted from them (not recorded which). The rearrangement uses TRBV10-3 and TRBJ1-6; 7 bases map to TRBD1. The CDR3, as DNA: TGTGCCGCCGGGGGGCAGGGGGATATGTCACCCCTCCACTTT. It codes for CAAGGQGDMSPLHF.